Following are 30 T cell receptor beta chains from one sample sequenced in a study of control samples from healthy donors and cancer patients. Measured with immunoSEQ multiplex PCR; TCRdb has only the in-frame clones, and not every one. Among about 110,000 clones listed, roughly four fifths were seen once. The specimen was blood. The source of these receptors is a man aged 18 to 35 in good health.

CDR3 DNA: TGTGCCAGCAATCTGGGACAGGGGGCGCGGGAGCAGTACTTC. Its translation: CASNLGQGAREQYF. The V and J genes are TRBV5-6 and TRBJ2-7; 12 bases line up with TRBD1. In germline, CDR1 is SGHDT, CDR2 YYEEEE. J gave up 7 bases and V 6 bases, and 8 bases lay outside the gene matches. CDR3 length: 14 amino acids.

The CDR3 loop reads CASSQEEGHGYTF. Written as DNA, the CDR3 is TGCGCCAGCAGCCAAGAGGAGGGCCATGGCTACACCTTC. The chain is built from TRBV4-1 and TRBJ1-2; D remains ambiguous. This CDR3 is 13 amino acids long. The ends were cut back, 0 bases at V and 6 bases at J, with 8 bases in the middle. Germline loops: CDR1 MGHRA, CDR2 YSYEKL.

The chain joins TRBV19 to TRBJ2-7, with TRBD1 identical over 8 bases. Trimming cost V 7 bases and J 2 bases; bases outside gene matches: 7. The germline V gene has CDR1 LNHDA and CDR2 SQIVND (reference sequence). The CDR3 covers 14 residues. CDR3 DNA sequence: TGTGCCAGTACCCCCGGACAGGGAGCCTACGAGCAGTACTTC. It encodes CASTPGQGAYEQYF.

The genes are TRBV7-9 and TRBJ2-7; TRBD2 is a possible D gene (6 bases). Germline V gene sequence: CDR1 SEHNR, CDR2 FQNEAQ (reference sequence). V dropped 5 bases and J dropped 5 bases, with 16 bases sitting between them. There are 14 residues in the CDR3. CDR3 protein: CASSPVEGRDEQYF. Here the CDR3 DNA reads TGTGCCAGCAGCCCTGTGGAGGGGAGAGACGAGCAGTACTTC.

The rearrangement uses TRBV3-1 (or the pseudogene TRBV3-2) and TRBJ1-4; 7 positions agree with TRBD1. The germline CDR1 and CDR2 sequences are LGHDT and YNNKEL (reference sequence). The CDR3 is 14 residues long. J gave up 3 bases and V 4 bases, and 2 bases lay outside the gene matches. CDR3: CASSPDRANEKLFF. The CDR3 nucleotides read TGTGCCAGCAGCCCCGACAGGGCTAATGAAAAACTGTTTTTT.

The V and J genes are TRBV7-8 and TRBJ1-1, with D possibly TRBD1 on 5 matching bases. Germline lookup yields CDR1 SGHVS and CDR2 FQNEAQ. This CDR3 comprises 15 residues. V lost 10 bases to trimming and J lost 4 bases, with 22 bases between them. This CDR3 reads CATTLGGGRPTEAFF. CDR3 bases: TGTGCCACCACCCTCGGTGGGGGGAGGCCCACTGAAGCTTTCTTT.

This clone has more than one count but fewer than ten. The DNA of the CDR3 is TGTGCCAGCAGTGTGCAACTCTACAATCAGCCCCAGCATTTT. This encodes CASSVQLYNQPQHF. The chain combines TRBV2 with TRBJ1-5, with D unclear. The germline gives CDR1 SNHLY, CDR2 FYNNEI. Trimming left V 4 bases short and J 3 bases short, with 10 bases between. The CDR3 is made up of 14 amino acids.

The chain has TRBV6-5 and TRBJ1-1; D is possibly TRBD1 (5 bases). V was shortened by 2 bases and J by 4 bases, with 11 bases between the two germline ends. CDR1 and CDR2 from the germline V gene are MNHEY and SVGAGI. There are 14 residues in the CDR3. CDR3 residues: CASSYQGRGTEAFF. DNA for the CDR3: TGTGCCAGCAGTTACCAGGGAAGAGGCACTGAAGCTTTCTTT.

The CDR3 DNA reads TGTGCCAGCTGGACGGATTACAATGAGCAGTTCTTC. Protein: CASWTDYNEQFF. The rearrangement uses TRBV2 and TRBJ2-1; D is ambiguous. CDR3 length: 12 residues. Germline-derived CDR1 and CDR2 are SNHLY and FYNNEI. V was shortened by 8 bases and J by 4 bases, with 9 bases between the two germline ends.

The V and J genes are TRBV27 and TRBJ2-7, with D hard to call. This CDR3 has 13 residues. Per the germline V gene, CDR1 is MNHEY and CDR2 is SMNVEV (reference sequence). Trimming removed 0 bases at V and 4 bases at J, with 7 bases between. CDR3 residues: CASSLSSDYEQYF. The CDR3 bases are TGTGCCAGCAGTTTATCTTCGGATTACGAGCAGTACTTC.

In this sample, this clone turned up once. The rearrangement links TRBV5-1 to TRBJ1-3; no clear D. CDR1 is SGHRS and CDR2 is YFSETQ in the germline V gene. The CDR3 is made up of 15 amino acids. V was clipped by 4 bases and J by 0 bases, with 11 bases between them. CDR3 bases: TGCGCCAGCAGCGACCCGGAAGTCTCTGGAAACACCATATATTTT. Encoded protein: CASSDPEVSGNTIYF.

V is TRBV24-1 and J is TRBJ2-2; 9 positions agree with TRBD1. Germline CDR1 is KGHDR and CDR2 is SFDVKD. J gave up 0 bases and V 4 bases, and 5 bases lay outside the gene matches. The CDR3 consists of 17 residues. The CDR3 sequence is CATSERGQGANTGELFF. The CDR3 nucleotides are TGTGCCACCAGTGAGCGGGGACAGGGCGCGAACACCGGGGAGCTGTTTTTT.

The CDR3 loop reads CASSAAFGRRNTEAFF. CDR3 DNA: TGTGCCAGCAGCGCGGCATTCGGACGCCGGAACACTGAAGCTTTCTTT. The chain combines TRBV9 with TRBJ1-1; D unresolved. The V end lost 3 bases, the J end lost 1 base, and 16 bases lay between the germline ends. CDR1 and CDR2 from the germline V gene are SGDLS and YYNGEE. This CDR3 region has 16 residues. Based on the CDR3 plus reference TRBV9 and TRBJ1-1, the full variable domain is DSGVTQTPKHLITATGQRVTLRCSPRSGDLSVYWYQQSLDQGLQFLIQYYNGEERAKGNILERFSAQQFPDLHSELNLSSLELGDSALYFCASSAAFGRRNTEAFFGQGTRLTVV.

The V call is TRBV18, the J call TRBJ2-7, with a weak D call TRBD1 (6 bases). Per germline, CDR1 KGHSH and CDR2 LQKENI. There are 15 residues in the CDR3. Trimming stripped 1 base from V and 2 bases from J, with 12 bases between. For the CDR3, the DNA is TGTGCCAGCTCACCACACAGGGTAGGAACCTACGAGCAGTACGTC. It specifies CASSPHRVGTYEQYV.

V is TRBV6-1 and J is TRBJ1-2; D is perhaps TRBD1 (6 bases). This CDR3 has 15 amino acids. Germline V gives CDR1 MNHNS, CDR2 SASEGT. With 5 bases removed from V and 6 bases from J, the gap between germline ends came to 19 bases. CDR3 region: CASSSLRGRRDGYTF. The CDR3 DNA reads TGTGCCAGCAGTTCACTACGGGGGCGCAGGGATGGCTACACCTTC.

The chain employs TRBV7-2 and TRBJ2-3; 7 bases map to TRBD1. With V trimmed by 8 bases and J by 2 bases, 7 bases remained unmatched. The CDR3 totals 14 residues. Per germline, CDR1 SGHTA and CDR2 FQGNSA. This CDR3 is CASGGQRSTDTQYF. The CDR3 bases are TGTGCCAGCGGGGGACAGAGATCCACAGATACGCAGTATTTT.

V and J are TRBV6-6 and TRBJ2-7; D possibly corresponds to TRBD1 (6 bases). Trimming removed 9 bases from V and 7 bases from J, with 10 bases in between. The CDR3 consists of 10 residues. Germline CDR1 reads MNHNY; CDR2 reads SVGAGI (reference sequence). The DNA for the CDR3 is TGTGCCAGTCCTACAGGGGAGCAGTACTTC. It yields the protein CASPTGEQYF.

V gene TRBV6-5 combines with J gene TRBJ1-5, with a tentative D call TRBD1 (5 bases). This CDR3 region has 15 residues. The V end was cut by 6 bases, the J end by 4 bases, with 16 bases between. Germline V gene data show CDR1 as MNHEY and CDR2 as SVGAGI. The CDR3 region is CASRGGGGTNQPQHF. The CDR3 bases are TGTGCCAGCAGGGGTGGTGGGGGGACGAATCAGCCCCAGCATTTT.

This rearrangement joins TRBV24-1 to TRBJ1-3; TRBD1 might be the D (6 bases). There are 16 residues in the CDR3. Trimming removed 3 bases at V and 0 bases at J, with 11 bases between. Germline values: CDR1 KGHDR, CDR2 SFDVKD. CDR3 in DNA: TGTGCCACCAGTGATGGACAGTCGTTCTCTGGAAACACCATATATTTT. It encodes CATSDGQSFSGNTIYF.

The sample holds one count of this clone. V and J are TRBV24-1 and TRBJ2-5, with 9 nucleotides matching TRBD1. The CDR3 covers 16 residues. V lost 3 bases to trimming and J lost 1 base; unmatched junction nucleotides: 5. The germline V gene has CDR1 KGHDR and CDR2 SFDVKD. In nucleotides, the CDR3 is TGTGCCACCAGTGATATTGGACAGGGGACCCAAGAGACCCAGTACTTC. Translating gives CATSDIGQGTQETQYF.

This clone has a handful of counts. Other nucleotide sequences in the sample specify the same CDR3. The chain joins TRBV6-2 or TRBV6-3 to TRBJ2-2; the match to TRBD1 covers 7 bases. Per germline, CDR1 MNHEY and CDR2 SVGEGT. J was trimmed by 2 bases and V by 5 bases; bases with no gene match: 2. The CDR3 runs to 14 residues. CDR3 sequence reads: CASSRQGNTGELFF. In nucleotides, the CDR3 is TGTGCCAGCAGTCGACAGGGTAACACCGGGGAGCTGTTTTTT.

This rearrangement joins TRBV29-1 to TRBJ1-4; TRBD1 aligns across 7 bases. Germline CDR1 is SQVTM and CDR2 is ANQGSEA. The CDR3 has 13 residues. The J segment lost 3 bases and the V segment lost 7 bases, leaving 5 bases of the junction unmatched. The CDR3 loop reads CSALTGSNEKLFF. DNA for the CDR3: TGCAGCGCTTTGACAGGGTCTAATGAAAAACTGTTTTTT.

The V call is TRBV7-2, the J call TRBJ2-4, with 9 nucleotides matching TRBD2. J was trimmed by 6 bases and V by 3 bases; bases with no gene match: 6. The CDR3 is 15 amino acids. CDR1 is SGHTA, CDR2 FQGNSA, per germline. Written as DNA, the CDR3 is TGTGCCAGCAGCTTCGCGGGGGGGCCCGGAAACATTCAGTACTTC. Protein sequence: CASSFAGGPGNIQYF. The full variable domain, in which reference TRBV7-2 and TRBJ2-4 provide the parts outside the CDR3, is GAGVSQSPSNKVTEKGKDVELRCDPISGHTALYWYRQSLGQGLEFLIYFQGNSAPDKSGLPSDRFSAERTGGSVSTLTIQRTQQEDSAVYLCASSFAGGPGNIQYFGAGTRLSVL.

The V call is TRBV6-5, the J call TRBJ2-1; 7 positions match TRBD2. J was trimmed by 0 bases and V by 8 bases; bases with no gene match: 4. The CDR3 sequence is 14 residues long. CDR1 and CDR2 (germline): MNHEY, SVGAGI. The CDR3 protein is CASVGGSSYNEQFF. Here the CDR3 DNA reads TGTGCCAGCGTGGGGGGGAGCTCCTACAATGAGCAGTTCTTC.

The chain joins TRBV6-2 or TRBV6-3 to TRBJ2-1; 9 bases agree with TRBD1. CDR1 is MNHEY and CDR2 is SVGEGT in the germline V gene. CDR3 size: 17 residues. V gave up 6 bases and J gave up 5 bases; unmatched junction bases: 14. The DNA for the CDR3 is TGTGCCAGCAGCCGACTGACAGGGGGTGTGCGGGACAATGAGCAGTTCTTC. It translates to CASSRLTGGVRDNEQFF.

The genes are TRBV5-8 and TRBJ1-2, with 7 bases fitting TRBD1. Trimming cost V 2 bases and J 1 base; bases outside gene matches: 2. CDR3 length: 14 residues. Per germline, CDR1 SGHTS and CDR2 YDEGEE. The CDR3 is CASSFGQVNYGYTF. CDR3 sequence (DNA): TGTGCCAGCAGCTTCGGACAGGTTAACTATGGCTACACCTTC.

The J gene is TRBJ2-7, the V gene TRBV30, with D possibly called TRBD1 or TRBD2 (5 bases each). There are 13 residues in the CDR3. Trimming left V 5 bases short and J 6 bases short, with 17 bases between. Germline loops: CDR1 GTSNPN, CDR2 SVGIG (reference sequence). Written as DNA, the CDR3 is TGTGCCTGGCCCTCAGGGACGGTGGGCGAGCAGTACTTC. Its protein is CAWPSGTVGEQYF.

This clone has only one observation. The chain has TRBV6-2 or TRBV6-3 and TRBJ2-1; either TRBD1 or TRBD2 may fit D (5 bases each). V was clipped by 3 bases and J by 8 bases, with 11 bases between them. Germline V gives CDR1 MNHEY, CDR2 SVGEGT. This CDR3 comprises 13 residues. The CDR3 nucleotides read TGTGCCAGCAGTTATGTTACGGGGCATGAGCAGTTCTTC. Residues: CASSYVTGHEQFF.

The V gene is TRBV4-2, the J gene TRBJ2-3; 8 positions match TRBD2. Germline CDR1 reads LGHNA; CDR2 reads YNFKEQ. The CDR3 runs 16 residues. V was pared by 1 base and J by 2 bases, with 5 bases of the junction left unmatched. CDR3 nucleotides: TGTGCCAGCAGCCAAGTAGAGGGACTAGTCACAGATACGCAGTATTTT. It is translated as CASSQVEGLVTDTQYF.

CDR3 in DNA: TGTGCCATCAGTGAGGAGGGAGGGACCTATCTTGGCTACACCTTC. It is translated as CAISEEGGTYLGYTF. This chain links TRBV10-3 with TRBJ1-2, with a tentative D call TRBD1 (5 bases). Trimming stripped 2 bases from V and 7 bases from J, with 17 bases between. This CDR3 has 15 residues. Germline V gene lookup returns CDR1 ENHRY and CDR2 SYGVKD.